Listed here are 14 T cell receptor beta chains from one sample, sequenced in a study of T cell responses to AZD1222 COVID-19 vaccine. Assay: immunoSEQ multiplex PCR; the TCRdb copy retains only in-frame clones and omits some. The sample holds approximately 100,000 clones; approximately 90% are singletons and the top ten take 4.5%. The sequencing here drew on peripheral blood, taken on day 0 of AZD1222 vaccination. These receptors came from an adult in good health.

V and J are TRBV6-5 and TRBJ1-3; D is perhaps TRBD1 (6 bases). The CDR3 covers 13 residues. Germline CDR1 reads MNHEY; CDR2 reads SVGAGI. In DNA, the CDR3 is TGTGGGGCAGGGGCTAGCTCTGGAAACACCATATATTTT. This codes for CGAGASSGNTIYF.

The V and J genes are TRBV6-1 and TRBJ2-5; D not certain. This CDR3 contains 15 residues. The V gene's germline CDR1 is MNHNS and CDR2 SASEGT. Deletions cut 2 bases from V and 0 bases from J, with 10 bases between. This CDR3 is CASSERAEYQETQYF. Written as DNA, the CDR3 is TGTGCCAGCAGTGAACGGGCGGAGTACCAAGAGACCCAGTACTTC.

This chain connects TRBV19 to TRBJ2-3; 12 nucleotides agree with TRBD2. V lost 7 bases to trimming and J lost 2 bases; unmatched junction nucleotides: 4. The CDR3 loop spans 15 amino acids. Per germline, CDR1 LNHDA and CDR2 SQIVND (reference sequence). The CDR3 protein is CASTSGGANTDTQYF. The CDR3 DNA reads TGTGCCAGTACTAGCGGGGGGGCTAACACAGATACGCAGTATTTT.

The chain's CDR3 is CASSLLQGGTEAFF. CDR3 nucleotides: TGTGCCAGCAGCTTACTTCAGGGGGGCACTGAAGCTTTCTTT. The V and J genes are TRBV7-2 and TRBJ1-1; 7 bases align to TRBD1. The CDR3 is 14 amino acids. Germline lookup yields CDR1 SGHTA and CDR2 FQGNSA. J was trimmed by 4 bases and V by 2 bases; bases with no gene match: 4.

The rearrangement joins TRBV6-5 to TRBJ1-2; maybe TRBD1 (5 bases). The CDR3 extends over 14 amino acids. V lost 3 bases and J lost 4, with 12 bases in between. Germline loops: CDR1 MNHEY, CDR2 SVGAGI. CDR3 coding DNA: TGTGCCAGCAGTTATTCAGGGTTCCCCTATGGCTACACCTTC. Translating it yields CASSYSGFPYGYTF.

The chain couples TRBV7-6 to TRBJ2-2; 10 nucleotides align to TRBD2. Per germline, CDR1 SGHVS and CDR2 FNYEAQ. The CDR3 totals 16 residues. Germline trimming cut 3 bases from V and 0 bases from J; bases unmatched to any gene: 1. The CDR3 sequence is CASSFSGGSNTGELFF. The CDR3 DNA reads as TGTGCCAGCAGCTTTAGCGGGGGGTCGAACACCGGGGAGCTGTTTTTT.

CDR3 bases: TGTGCCAGCAGCTTAGGCTACCTCGGGGAGCTGTTTTTT. Translated, it gives CASSLGYLGELFF. The V call is TRBV11-3, the J call TRBJ2-2; no definite D call. Germline values: CDR1 SGHNT, CDR2 YENEEA. This CDR3 spans 13 amino acids. Between the trimmed V and J ends, which lost 1 base and 7 bases, there was a span of 7 bases.

The CDR3 sequence: CASSIQATNEKLFF. The CDR3, as DNA: TGTGCCAGCAGCATACAGGCAACTAATGAAAAACTGTTTTTT. The genes are TRBV7-2 and TRBJ1-4, with a weak D call TRBD1 (5 bases). The germline V and J ends were trimmed by 5 bases and 0 bases, with 7 bases remaining between them. The CDR3 covers 14 residues. Germline-derived CDR1 and CDR2 are SGHTA and FQGNSA.

The rearrangement links TRBV5-1 to TRBJ2-3; D possibly uses TRBD1 or TRBD2 (6 bases each). This CDR3 comprises 15 residues. Trimming left V 7 bases short and J 6 bases short, with 21 bases between. CDR1 is SGHRS and CDR2 is YFSETQ in the germline V gene. Here the CDR3 DNA reads TGCGCCAGCTGTCGAGGAGGGGGGACGTCTGATACGCAGTATTTT. Amino acid sequence: CASCRGGGTSDTQYF.

The chain combines TRBV30 with TRBJ1-6; D gene ambiguous. Germline V lookup: CDR1 GTSNPN, CDR2 SVGIG (reference sequence). V lost 6 bases and J 9 bases, leaving 12 bases between the germline ends. The CDR3 spans 12 residues. The CDR3 loop reads CACREVGSPLHF. The CDR3 coding sequence is TGTGCCTGCCGGGAGGTTGGTTCACCCCTCCACTTT. Combining the CDR3 with reference TRBV30 and TRBJ1-6 gives the whole variable domain SQTIHQWPATLVQPVGSPLSLECTVEGTSNPNLYWYRQAAGRGLQLLFYSVGIGQISSEVPQNLSASRPQDRQFILSSKKLLLSDSGFYLCACREVGSPLHFGNGTRLTVT.

J is TRBJ2-3 and V is TRBV9; 8 bases are a match to TRBD2. Germline V CDR1 and CDR2: SGDLS, YYNGEE. CDR3 length: 16 residues. V was clipped by 3 bases and J by 2 bases; unmatched bases: 8. CDR3 DNA: TGTGCCAGCAGCGCCTGGAGCGGGGGTCCCACAGATACGCAGTATTTT. Encoded protein: CASSAWSGGPTDTQYF.

The chain employs TRBV6-5 and TRBJ2-1, with D perhaps TRBD2 (7 bases). There are 15 residues in the CDR3. V was pared by 4 bases and J by 7 bases, with 17 bases between. CDR1 is MNHEY and CDR2 is SVGAGI in the germline V gene. The CDR3 loop reads CASSSLGGAGNEQFF. The CDR3 region has the DNA TGTGCCAGCAGTTCCCTGGGGGGGGCAGGGAATGAGCAGTTCTTC.

The chain links TRBV7-6 to TRBJ1-2, with D possibly TRBD1 on 6 matching bases. The CDR3 totals 14 residues. Germline loops: CDR1 SGHVS, CDR2 FNYEAQ. V was pared by 5 bases and J by 7 bases, with 17 bases between. In DNA form, the CDR3 reads TGTGCCAGCAGCCCTCAAAGGGGGGCCGGTGGCTACACCTTC. Protein sequence: CASSPQRGAGGYTF.

The chain employs TRBV5-6 and TRBJ1-3; unclear D gene. The CDR3 loop spans 15 amino acids. Trimming pared 2 bases from V and 0 bases from J, leaving 9 bases between. Per germline, CDR1 SGHDT and CDR2 YYEEEE. CDR3 loop: CASSFWSVSGNTIYF. Here the CDR3 DNA reads TGTGCCAGCAGCTTCTGGTCCGTCTCTGGAAACACCATATATTTT.